This T cell receptor beta chain was recovered during a study of tumor-infiltrating lymphocytes in primary liver carcinoma. Turning to the study itself: Tumors measured 4.2 to 10 cm and were stage T1-T3 N0M0. Regardless of tissue type, samples showed similar yields of roughly 3.5 to 8 million productive TCRbeta reads.

With a constant-region primer, TCR beta cDNA was made from about 0.55 ug of total RNA. Sequencing libraries for TCR beta derived from three nested multiplex PCR rounds that used slightly modified ARM-PCR. TRBV1-TRBV30 forward and Cbeta reverse primers drove the first two roughly 10-cycle rounds. TCRdb reprocessed the multiplex PCR reads with MiXCR, giving one entry per CDR3 protein. The sample lists some 190,000 distinct CDR3 sequences; less than 65% were seen once. Alongside blood RNA obtained from unsorted whole blood, germline DNA was also extracted. This clonotype has a single count. Antigen: not known. V lost 7 bases, J lost 7 bases, and 13 bases stayed unmatched. The CDR3 extends over 15 amino acids. Germline values: CDR1 SGHAT, CDR2 FQNNGV. Study-wide findings and caveats: Bulk unsorted material prevented CD4+ and CD8+ repertoire comparison. Against blood, tumors held a significantly higher top-250-clone fraction (p = 0.039).

This sequence joins TRBV11-2 and TRBJ2-5; 9 bases map to TRBD1. Material for sequencing was peripheral blood. The TCR was taken from a man between 35 and 55 years old with primary liver carcinoma and hepatitis B virus infection. CDR3 nucleotide sequence: TGTGCCAGCAAGTTAGTGGGACAGGGTGGCGTGACCCAGTACTTC. Its protein product is CASKLVGQGGVTQYF.